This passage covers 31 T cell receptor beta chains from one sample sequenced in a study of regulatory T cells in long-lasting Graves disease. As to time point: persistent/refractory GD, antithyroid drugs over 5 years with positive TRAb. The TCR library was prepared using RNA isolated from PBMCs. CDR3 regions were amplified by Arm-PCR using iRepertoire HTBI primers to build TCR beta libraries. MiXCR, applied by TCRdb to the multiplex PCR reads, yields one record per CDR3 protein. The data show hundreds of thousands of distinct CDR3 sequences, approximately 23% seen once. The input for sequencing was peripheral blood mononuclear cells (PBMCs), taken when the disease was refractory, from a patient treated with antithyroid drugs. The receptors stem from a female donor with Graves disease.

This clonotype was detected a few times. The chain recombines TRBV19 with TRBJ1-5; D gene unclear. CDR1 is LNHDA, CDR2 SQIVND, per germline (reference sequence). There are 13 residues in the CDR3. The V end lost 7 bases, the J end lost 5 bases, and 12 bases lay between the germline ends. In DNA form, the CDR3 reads TGTGCCAGTAATCCCAACGGCGATCAGCCCCAGCATTTT. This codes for CASNPNGDQPQHF.

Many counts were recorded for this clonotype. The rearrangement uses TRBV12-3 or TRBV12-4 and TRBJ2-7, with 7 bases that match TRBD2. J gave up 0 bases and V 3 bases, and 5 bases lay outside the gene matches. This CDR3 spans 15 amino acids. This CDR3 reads CASSFGGSSSYEQYF. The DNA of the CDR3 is TGTGCCAGCAGTTTCGGGGGGTCGAGCTCCTACGAGCAGTACTTC.

CDR3 sequence (DNA): TGTGCCAGCAGCTTAGGGCAGGGGCTCCAGGGGGAGCAGTACTTC. Its protein product is CASSLGQGLQGEQYF. The chain couples TRBV7-3 to TRBJ2-7; D possibly corresponds to TRBD1 (6 bases). Germline CDR1 reads SGHTA; CDR2 reads FQGTGA. The V and J ends lost 2 bases and 7 bases respectively, with 18 bases between them. This CDR3 has 15 residues.

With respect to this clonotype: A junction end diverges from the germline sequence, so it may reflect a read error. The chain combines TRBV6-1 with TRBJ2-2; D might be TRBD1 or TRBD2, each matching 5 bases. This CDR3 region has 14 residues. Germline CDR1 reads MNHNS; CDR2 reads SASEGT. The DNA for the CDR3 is TGTGCCAGCAGTACGGGCAGGGAAGCCGGGGAGCTGCTTTTT. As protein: CASSTGREAGELLF.

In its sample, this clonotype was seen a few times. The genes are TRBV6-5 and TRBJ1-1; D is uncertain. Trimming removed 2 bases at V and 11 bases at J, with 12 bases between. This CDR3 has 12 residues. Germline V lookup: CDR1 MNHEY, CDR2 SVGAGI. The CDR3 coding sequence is TGTGCCAGCAGTTACGATGGAGGTTTGGCTTTCTTT. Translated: CASSYDGGLAFF.

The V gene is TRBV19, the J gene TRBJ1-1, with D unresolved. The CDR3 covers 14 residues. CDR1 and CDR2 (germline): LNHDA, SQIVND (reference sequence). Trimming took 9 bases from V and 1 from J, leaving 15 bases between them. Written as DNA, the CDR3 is TGTGCCAGCAGCATTATTTCGGGGAACACTGAAGCTTTCTTT. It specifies CASSIISGNTEAFF.

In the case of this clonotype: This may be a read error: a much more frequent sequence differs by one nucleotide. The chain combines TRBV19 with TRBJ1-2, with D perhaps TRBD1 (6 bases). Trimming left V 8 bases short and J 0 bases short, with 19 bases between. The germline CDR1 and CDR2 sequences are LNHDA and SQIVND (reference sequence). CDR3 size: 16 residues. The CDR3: CASCYSGGHANYGYTF. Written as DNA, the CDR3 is TGTGCCAGTTGTTACTCGGGGGGCCACGCTAACTATGGCTACACCTTC.

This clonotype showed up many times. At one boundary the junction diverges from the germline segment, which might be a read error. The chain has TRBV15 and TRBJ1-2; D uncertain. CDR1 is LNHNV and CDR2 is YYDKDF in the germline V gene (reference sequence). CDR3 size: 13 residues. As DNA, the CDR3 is TGTGCCACCAGCAGAGAACCCCTACATTCGATCGCCTTC. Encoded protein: CATSREPLHSIAF.

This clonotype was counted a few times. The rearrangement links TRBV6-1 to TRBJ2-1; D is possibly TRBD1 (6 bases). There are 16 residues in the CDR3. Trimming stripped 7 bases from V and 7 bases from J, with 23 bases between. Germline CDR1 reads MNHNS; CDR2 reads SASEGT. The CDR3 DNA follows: TGTGCCAGCACCCTCCTCCACAGGGCGGGCACAAATGAGCAGTTCTTC. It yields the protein CASTLLHRAGTNEQFF.

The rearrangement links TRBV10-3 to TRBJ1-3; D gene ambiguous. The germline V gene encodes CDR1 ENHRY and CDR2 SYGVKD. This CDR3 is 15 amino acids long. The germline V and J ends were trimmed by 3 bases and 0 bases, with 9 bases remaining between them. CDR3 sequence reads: CAISELGHSGNTIYF. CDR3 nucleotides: TGTGCCATCAGTGAACTGGGCCACTCTGGAAACACCATATATTTT.

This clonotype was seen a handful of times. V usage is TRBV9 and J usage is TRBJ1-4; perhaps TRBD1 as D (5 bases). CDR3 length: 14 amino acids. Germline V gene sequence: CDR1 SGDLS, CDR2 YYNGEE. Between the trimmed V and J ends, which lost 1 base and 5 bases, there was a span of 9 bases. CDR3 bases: TGTGCCAGCAGCGTAACGGGACTAAATGAAAAACTGTTTTTT. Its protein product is CASSVTGLNEKLFF. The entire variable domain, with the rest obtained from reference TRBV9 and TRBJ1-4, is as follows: DSGVTQTPKHLITATGQRVTLRCSPRSGDLSVYWYQQSLDQGLQFLIQYYNGEERAKGNILERFSAQQFPDLHSELNLSSLELGDSALYFCASSVTGLNEKLFFGSGTQLSVL.

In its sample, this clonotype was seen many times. The CDR3 nucleotides read TGTGCTAGTGGCGGACAGGGAGATAGCCAGCCCCAGCATTTT. It yields the protein CASGGQGDSQPQHF. The J gene is TRBJ1-5, the V gene TRBV12-5; 8 bases agree with TRBD1. This CDR3 has 14 amino acids. CDR1 and CDR2 from the germline V gene are LGHNT and FRNRAP. V gave up 6 bases and J gave up 7 bases; unmatched junction bases: 8.

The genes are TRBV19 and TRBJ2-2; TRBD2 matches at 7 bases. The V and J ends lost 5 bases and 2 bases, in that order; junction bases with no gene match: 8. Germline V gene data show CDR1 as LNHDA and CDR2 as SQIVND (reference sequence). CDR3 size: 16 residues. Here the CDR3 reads CASSPAGRGNTGELFF. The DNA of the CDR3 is TGTGCCAGTAGTCCCGCAGGGAGGGGAAACACCGGGGAGCTGTTTTTT.

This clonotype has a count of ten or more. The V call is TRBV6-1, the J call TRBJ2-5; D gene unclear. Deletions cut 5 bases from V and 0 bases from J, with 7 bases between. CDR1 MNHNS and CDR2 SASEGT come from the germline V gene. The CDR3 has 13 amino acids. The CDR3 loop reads CASSPPYQETQYF. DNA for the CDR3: TGTGCCAGCAGTCCCCCGTACCAAGAGACCCAGTACTTC.

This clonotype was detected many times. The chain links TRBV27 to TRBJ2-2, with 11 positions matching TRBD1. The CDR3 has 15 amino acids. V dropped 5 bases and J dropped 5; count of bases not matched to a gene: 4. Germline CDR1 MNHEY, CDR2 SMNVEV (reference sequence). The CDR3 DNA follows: TGTGCCAGCAGTACGGGACAGGGGGTAACCGGGGAGCTGTTTTTT. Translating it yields CASSTGQGVTGELFF.

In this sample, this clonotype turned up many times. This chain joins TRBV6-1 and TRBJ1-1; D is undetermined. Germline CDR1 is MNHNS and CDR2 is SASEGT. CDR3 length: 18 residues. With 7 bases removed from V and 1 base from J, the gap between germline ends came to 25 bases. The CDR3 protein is CASNKPSGPRLQNTEAFF. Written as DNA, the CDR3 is TGTGCCAGCAATAAACCATCCGGGCCACGACTGCAGAACACTGAAGCTTTCTTT.

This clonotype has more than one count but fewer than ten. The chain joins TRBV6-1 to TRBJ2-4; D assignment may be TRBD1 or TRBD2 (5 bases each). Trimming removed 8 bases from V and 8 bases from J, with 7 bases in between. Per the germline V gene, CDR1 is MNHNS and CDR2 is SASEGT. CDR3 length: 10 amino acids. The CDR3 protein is CASGGHIQYF. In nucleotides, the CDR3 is TGTGCCAGCGGGGGACACATTCAGTACTTC.

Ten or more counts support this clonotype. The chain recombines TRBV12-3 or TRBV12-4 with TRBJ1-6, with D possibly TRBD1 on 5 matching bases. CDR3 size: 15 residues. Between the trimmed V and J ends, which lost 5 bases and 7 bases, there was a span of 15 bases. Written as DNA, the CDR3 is TGTGCCAGCAGTACCTCCCAGGGACCCAATTCACCCCTCCACTTT. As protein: CASSTSQGPNSPLHF.

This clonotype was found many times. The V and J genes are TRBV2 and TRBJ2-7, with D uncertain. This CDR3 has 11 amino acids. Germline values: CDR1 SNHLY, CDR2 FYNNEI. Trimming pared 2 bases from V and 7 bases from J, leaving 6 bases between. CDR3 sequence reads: CASSETIEQYF. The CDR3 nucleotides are TGTGCCAGCAGTGAAACGATTGAGCAGTACTTC.

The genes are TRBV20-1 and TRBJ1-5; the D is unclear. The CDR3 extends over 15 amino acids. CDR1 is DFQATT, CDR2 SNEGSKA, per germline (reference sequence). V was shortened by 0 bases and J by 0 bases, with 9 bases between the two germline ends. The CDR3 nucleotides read TGCAGTGCTAGAGATCCCCTCTTTAGCAATCAGCCCCAGCATTTT. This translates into CSARDPLFSNQPQHF.

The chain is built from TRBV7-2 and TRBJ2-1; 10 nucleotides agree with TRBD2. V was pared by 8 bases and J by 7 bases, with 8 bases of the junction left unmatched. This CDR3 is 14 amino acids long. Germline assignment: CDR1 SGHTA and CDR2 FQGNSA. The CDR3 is CASRPLAGVNEQFF. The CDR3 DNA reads TGTGCCAGCCGACCTCTAGCGGGGGTAAATGAGCAGTTCTTC. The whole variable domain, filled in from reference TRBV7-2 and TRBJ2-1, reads GAGVSQSPSNKVTEKGKDVELRCDPISGHTALYWYRQSLGQGLEFLIYFQGNSAPDKSGLPSDRFSAERTGGSVSTLTIQRTQQEDSAVYLCASRPLAGVNEQFFGPGTRLTVL.

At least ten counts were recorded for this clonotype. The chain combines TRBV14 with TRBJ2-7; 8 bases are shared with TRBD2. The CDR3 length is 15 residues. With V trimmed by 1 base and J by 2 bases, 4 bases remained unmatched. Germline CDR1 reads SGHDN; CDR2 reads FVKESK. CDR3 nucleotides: TGTGCCAGCAGCCAAGGACTAGCGACAACCTACGAGCAGTACTTC. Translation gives CASSQGLATTYEQYF. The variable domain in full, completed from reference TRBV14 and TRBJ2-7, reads EAGVTQFPSHSVIEKGQTVTLRCDPISGHDNLYWYRRVMGKEIKFLLHFVKESKQDESGMPNNRFLAERTGGTYSTLKVQPAELEDSGVYFCASSQGLATTYEQYFGPGTRLTVT.

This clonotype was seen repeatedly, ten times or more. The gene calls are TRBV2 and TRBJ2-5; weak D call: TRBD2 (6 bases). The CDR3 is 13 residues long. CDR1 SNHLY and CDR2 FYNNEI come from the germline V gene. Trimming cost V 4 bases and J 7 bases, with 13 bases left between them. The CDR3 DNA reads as TGTGCCAGCAGTGGTGCGGGGTCCGTGACCCAGTACTTC. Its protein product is CASSGAGSVTQYF.

The CDR3 spells CASSDLAGQSTDTQYF. CDR3 nucleotides: TGTGCCAGCAGTGACCTAGCGGGTCAGAGCACAGATACGCAGTATTTT. The V and J genes are TRBV6-2 or TRBV6-3 and TRBJ2-3; 8 bases fit TRBD2. From germline, CDR1 is MNHEY and CDR2 SVGEGT. The CDR3 runs 16 residues. V gave up 5 bases and J gave up 0 bases; unmatched junction bases: 7.

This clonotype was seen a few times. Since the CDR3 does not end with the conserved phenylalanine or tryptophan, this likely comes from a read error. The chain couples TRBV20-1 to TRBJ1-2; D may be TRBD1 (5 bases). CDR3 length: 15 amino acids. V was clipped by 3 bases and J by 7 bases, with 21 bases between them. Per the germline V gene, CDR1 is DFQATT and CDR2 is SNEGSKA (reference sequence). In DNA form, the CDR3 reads TGCAGTGCTAGGCCAGCCGTGGGGACGCGCTTTGGCTACACCCTC. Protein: CSARPAVGTRFGYTL.

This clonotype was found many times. The DNA of the CDR3 is TGTGCCAGCAGCTTAGTTCACGAGCAGTACTTC. This encodes CASSLVHEQYF. This chain connects TRBV7-2 to TRBJ2-7; D unresolved. The CDR3 consists of 11 residues. The germline gives CDR1 SGHTA, CDR2 FQGNSA. The V end lost 1 base, the J end lost 5 bases, and 3 bases lay between the germline ends.

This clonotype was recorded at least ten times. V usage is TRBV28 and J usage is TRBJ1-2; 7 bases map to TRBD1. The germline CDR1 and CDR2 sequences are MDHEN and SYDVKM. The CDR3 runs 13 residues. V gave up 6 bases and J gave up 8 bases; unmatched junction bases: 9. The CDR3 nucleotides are TGTGCCAGCAGCCGGGGACAGTTCGGCGGCTACACCTTC. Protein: CASSRGQFGGYTF.

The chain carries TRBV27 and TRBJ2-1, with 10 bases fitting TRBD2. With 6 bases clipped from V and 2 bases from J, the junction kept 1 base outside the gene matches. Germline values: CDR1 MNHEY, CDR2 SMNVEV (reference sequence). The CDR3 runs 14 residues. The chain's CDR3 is CASSGTSAYNEQFF. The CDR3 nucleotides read TGTGCCAGCAGCGGGACTAGCGCCTACAATGAGCAGTTCTTC.

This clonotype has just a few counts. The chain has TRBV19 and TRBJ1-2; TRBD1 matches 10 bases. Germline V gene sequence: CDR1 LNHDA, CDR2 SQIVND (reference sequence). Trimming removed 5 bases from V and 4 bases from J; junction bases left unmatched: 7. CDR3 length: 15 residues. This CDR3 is CASSLGQGNGYGYTF. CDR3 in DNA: TGTGCCAGTAGTTTGGGACAGGGGAATGGCTATGGCTACACCTTC. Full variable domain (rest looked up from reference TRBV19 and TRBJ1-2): DGGITQSPKYLFRKEGQNVTLSCEQNLNHDAMYWYRQDPGQGLRLIYYSQIVNDFQKGDIAEGYSVSREKKESFPLTVTSAQKNPTAFYLCASSLGQGNGYGYTFGSGTRLTVV.

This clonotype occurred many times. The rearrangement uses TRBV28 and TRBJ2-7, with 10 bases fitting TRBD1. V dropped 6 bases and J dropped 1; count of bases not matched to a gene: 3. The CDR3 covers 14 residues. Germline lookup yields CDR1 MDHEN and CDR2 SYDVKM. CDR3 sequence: CASSRDRGSYEQYF. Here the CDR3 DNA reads TGTGCCAGCAGCCGGGACAGGGGTTCCTACGAGCAGTACTTC.

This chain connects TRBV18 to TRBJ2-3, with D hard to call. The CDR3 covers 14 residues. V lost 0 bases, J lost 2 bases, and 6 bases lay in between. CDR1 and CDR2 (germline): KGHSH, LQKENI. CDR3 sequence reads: CASSPPQNTDTQYF. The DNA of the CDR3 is TGTGCCAGCTCACCACCACAGAACACAGATACGCAGTATTTT.